What follows are 24 T cell receptor beta chains derived from one specimen sequenced in a study of blood T cell repertoires in COVID-19. Method: immunoSEQ multiplex PCR; TCRdb's copy keeps in-frame clones and lacks some. Of 320,000 or so clones listed, approximately 81% are singletons. Material: PBMCs or T cells enriched from blood (not recorded which). Every receptor here comes from a woman aged 25 to 39 who had been exposed to COVID-19.

Written as DNA, the CDR3 is TGTGCCAGCAGCGTAGCTGGCAGAATCTCGTCACCCCTCCACTTT. This codes for CASSVAGRISSPLHF. The chain carries TRBV9 and TRBJ1-6, with D hard to call. Germline V gene sequence: CDR1 SGDLS, CDR2 YYNGEE. This CDR3 spans 15 amino acids. V gave up 0 bases and J gave up 10 bases, with 14 bases separating them. Complete variable domain (other parts from reference TRBV9 and TRBJ1-6): DSGVTQTPKHLITATGQRVTLRCSPRSGDLSVYWYQQSLDQGLQFLIQYYNGEERAKGNILERFSAQQFPDLHSELNLSSLELGDSALYFCASSVAGRISSPLHFGNGTRLTVT.

This chain connects TRBV6-1 to TRBJ1-2; D uncertain. The CDR3 has 17 residues. Trimming removed 0 bases at V and 4 bases at J, with 18 bases between. Germline lookup yields CDR1 MNHNS and CDR2 SASEGT. CDR3 loop: CASSEALLTGKPYGYTF. The CDR3 DNA reads as TGTGCCAGCAGTGAAGCGCTTCTAACGGGGAAACCCTATGGCTACACCTTC.

The CDR3 region is CASSRQVYGYTF. The DNA of the CDR3 is TGTGCCAGCAGTCGACAGGTCTATGGCTACACCTTC. The chain links TRBV12-3 or TRBV12-4 to TRBJ1-2, with TRBD1 as a possible D gene (6 bases). Deletions cut 5 bases from V and 4 bases from J, with 8 bases between. There are 12 residues in the CDR3.

The chain recombines TRBV19 with TRBJ1-5, with unresolved D. In germline, CDR1 is LNHDA, CDR2 SQIVND (reference sequence). With 4 bases removed from V and 0 bases from J, the gap between germline ends came to 10 bases. This CDR3 spans 15 amino acids. The CDR3 reads CASSRPVYSNQPQHF. CDR3 coding DNA: TGTGCCAGTAGTAGGCCCGTGTATAGCAATCAGCCCCAGCATTTT.

Comment on this clone: Different DNA sequences within this sample yield the same CDR3. The gene calls are TRBV12-3 or TRBV12-4 and TRBJ1-2; 8 bases line up with TRBD1. The CDR3 is 12 residues long. After removal of 3 bases from V and 8 bases from J, the junction contained 2 bases not matched to a gene. The CDR3 DNA reads as TGTGCCAGCAGTTTGACAGGGGACGGCTACACCTTC. Its translation is CASSLTGDGYTF.

Here the CDR3 reads CASSPRPGLGVVTQYF. The DNA for the CDR3 is TGTGCCAGCAGCCCCCGGCCAGGACTAGGGGTGGTGACCCAGTACTTC. The chain recombines TRBV7-9 with TRBJ2-5; 7 positions match TRBD2. This CDR3 has 16 residues. Losses at the gene ends were 5 bases for V and 7 bases for J; bases not matched to a gene: 16. Per the germline V gene, CDR1 is SEHNR and CDR2 is FQNEAQ (reference sequence). Drawing the rest from reference TRBV7-9 and TRBJ2-5, the complete variable domain is DTGVSQNPRHKITKRGQNVTFRCDPISEHNRLYWYRQTLGQGPEFLTYFQNEAQLEKSRLLSDRFSAERPKGSFSTLEIQRTEQGDSAMYLCASSPRPGLGVVTQYFGPGTRLLVL.

The chain recombines TRBV19 with TRBJ1-2; TRBD1 is a possible D gene (5 bases). The CDR3 loop spans 14 amino acids. In germline, CDR1 is LNHDA, CDR2 SQIVND (reference sequence). The V end was cut by 3 bases, the J end by 8 bases, with 16 bases between. The CDR3 DNA follows: TGTGCCAGTAGTATGCTACAGGCCGCCACAGGCTACACCTTC. Amino acids: CASSMLQAATGYTF.

This clone was seen a few times. The V and J genes are TRBV12-3 or TRBV12-4 and TRBJ1-1; unclear D gene. V was trimmed by 7 bases and J by 4 bases, leaving 10 bases between them. This CDR3 is 12 amino acids long. CDR3 in amino acids: CASTLSGTEAFF. Here the CDR3 DNA reads TGTGCCAGCACCTTATCCGGCACTGAAGCTTTCTTT.

This chain connects TRBV7-9 to TRBJ1-1; 8 nucleotides match TRBD1. The V gene end was trimmed by 3 bases and the J gene end by 3 bases; junction bases not matched to a gene: 0. The CDR3 has 13 residues. Germline V gene lookup returns CDR1 SEHNR and CDR2 FQNEAQ (reference sequence). The CDR3 nucleotides read TGTGCCAGCAGCTTGACAGGGGACACTGAAGCTTTCTTT. It is translated as CASSLTGDTEAFF. The entire variable domain, with the rest obtained from reference TRBV7-9 and TRBJ1-1, is as follows: DTGVSQNPRHKITKRGQNVTFRCDPISEHNRLYWYRQTLGQGPEFLTYFQNEAQLEKSRLLSDRFSAERPKGSFSTLEIQRTEQGDSAMYLCASSLTGDTEAFFGQGTRLTVV.

The chain carries TRBV28 and TRBJ1-2; 7 bases line up with TRBD1. With 0 bases clipped from V and 4 bases from J, the junction kept 8 bases outside the gene matches. Germline V lookup: CDR1 MDHEN, CDR2 SYDVKM. CDR3 length: 16 residues. CDR3 residues: CASSLWSGQDLYGYTF. The CDR3 region has the DNA TGTGCCAGCAGTTTATGGTCTGGACAGGACCTCTATGGCTACACCTTC.

V is TRBV29-1 and J is TRBJ1-5, with D possibly being TRBD1 (6 bases). Trimming removed 4 bases at V and 2 bases at J, with 18 bases between. Germline CDR1 and CDR2: SQVTM and ANQGSEA. The CDR3 extends over 16 amino acids. The CDR3 bases are TGCAGCGTTGCCCTTAGGGGGGGGCATGGCAATCAGCCCCAGCATTTT. Amino acids: CSVALRGGHGNQPQHF.

This clone has more than one count but fewer than ten. This chain joins TRBV25-1 and TRBJ1-1, with D uncertain. Trimming cost V 2 bases and J 5 bases, with 6 bases left between them. The CDR3 has 12 residues. Germline V gene data show CDR1 as MGHDK and CDR2 as SYGVNS. The CDR3 spells CASSERETEAFF. The CDR3 region has the DNA TGTGCCAGCAGTGAAAGGGAGACTGAAGCTTTCTTT. Supplemented by reference TRBV25-1 and TRBJ1-1, the full variable domain reads EADIYQTPRYLVIGTGKKITLECSQTMGHDKMYWYQQDPGMELHLIHYSYGVNSTEKGDLSSESTVSRIRTEHFPLTLESARPSHTSQYLCASSERETEAFFGQGTRLTVV.

Here the CDR3 reads CASSLQGTGGQGTQYF. CDR3 in DNA: TGTGCCAGCAGTTTACAGGGGACAGGGGGCCAGGGTACGCAGTATTTT. The gene calls are TRBV27 and TRBJ2-3, with TRBD1 identical over 12 bases. The CDR3 is 16 amino acids. Trimming took 2 bases from V and 8 from J; bases not matched to a gene: 8. CDR1 is MNHEY and CDR2 is SMNVEV in the germline V gene (reference sequence).

The V gene is TRBV24-1, the J gene TRBJ2-3; possibly TRBD2 for D (5 bases). Germline V gene data show CDR1 as KGHDR and CDR2 as SFDVKD. Trimming cost V 1 base and J 6 bases, with 13 bases left between them. This CDR3 has 15 residues. CDR3 in DNA: TGTGCCACCAGTGATTTCGGGATTGGCGGGGATACGCAGTATTTT. It translates to CATSDFGIGGDTQYF.

This sequence joins TRBV19 and TRBJ2-5; 7 positions match TRBD1. The CDR3 runs 15 residues. V dropped 5 bases and J dropped 2; count of bases not matched to a gene: 8. Germline lookup yields CDR1 LNHDA and CDR2 SQIVND (reference sequence). The CDR3 spells CASSPTQGRQETQYF. CDR3 sequence (DNA): TGTGCCAGTAGTCCCACACAGGGGCGACAAGAGACCCAGTACTTC.

The CDR3 spells CASSFNTGTGISKLFF. The CDR3 region has the DNA TGTGCCAGCAGTTTTAACACCGGGACAGGGATTTCAAAACTGTTTTTT. J is TRBJ1-4 and V is TRBV7-8; TRBD1 agrees at 9 bases. The CDR3 contains 16 residues. V was pared by 6 bases and J by 10 bases, with 15 bases of the junction left unmatched. CDR1 and CDR2 from the germline V gene are SGHVS and FQNEAQ.

The table lists this clone with a count of one. The chain combines TRBV5-1 with TRBJ1-5; 9 bases are a match to TRBD1. Per the germline V gene, CDR1 is SGHRS and CDR2 is YFSETQ. V was pared by 5 bases and J by 5 bases, with 2 bases of the junction left unmatched. CDR3 size: 13 residues. Written as DNA, the CDR3 is TGCGCCAGCAGTTGGACAGGGGATCAGCCCCAGCATTTT. Protein sequence: CASSWTGDQPQHF.

J is TRBJ1-2 and V is TRBV2; a possible D gene is TRBD1 (6 bases). V lost 7 bases, J lost 6 bases, and 12 bases lay in between. This CDR3 is built from 12 residues. Per the germline V gene, CDR1 is SNHLY and CDR2 is FYNNEI. CDR3 sequence reads: CASTLGGDGYTF. CDR3 coding DNA: TGTGCCAGCACCCTAGGGGGGGATGGCTACACCTTC.

The chain combines TRBV10-2 with TRBJ2-7; TRBD2 is a possible D gene (6 bases). The CDR3 totals 14 residues. V was clipped by 5 bases and J by 3 bases, with 14 bases between them. Per germline, CDR1 WSHSY and CDR2 SAAADI. CDR3 residues: CASSPRLVYYEQYF. The DNA for the CDR3 is TGCGCCAGCAGTCCCCGACTAGTATACTACGAGCAGTACTTC.

CDR3 sequence (DNA): TGTGCCAGCAGCTTTGGCCCCCCAGGGGTCTTCGGACGACCCCAGCATTTT. As protein: CASSFGPPGVFGRPQHF. The rearrangement joins TRBV5-4 to TRBJ1-5, with D tentatively TRBD1 (6 bases). Per germline, CDR1 SGHNT and CDR2 YYREEE (reference sequence). The CDR3 is made up of 17 amino acids. V was pared by 2 bases and J by 10 bases, with 25 bases between.

This chain links TRBV6-2 or TRBV6-3 with TRBJ1-2; unclear D gene. The CDR3 runs to 13 residues. V lost 2 bases to trimming and J lost 1 base, with 5 bases between them. CDR1 is MNHEY and CDR2 is SVGEGT in the germline V gene. CDR3 sequence reads: CASSYPLNYGYTF. The DNA of the CDR3 is TGTGCCAGCAGTTACCCACTTAACTATGGCTACACCTTC.

The rearrangement joins TRBV27 to TRBJ1-2, with 10 bases aligning to TRBD1. Germline CDR1 reads MNHEY; CDR2 reads SMNVEV (reference sequence). Trimming cost V 5 bases and J 7 bases; bases outside gene matches: 7. This CDR3 is 14 amino acids long. The CDR3 nucleotides read TGTGCCAGCAGTCCCGGGACAGGGGTACGTGGCTACACCTTC. As protein: CASSPGTGVRGYTF.

This chain uses TRBV11-2 with TRBJ1-2; no firm D call. Deletions cut 4 bases from V and 5 bases from J, with 11 bases between. The CDR3 loop spans 13 amino acids. Per germline, CDR1 SGHAT and CDR2 FQNNGV. In DNA form, the CDR3 reads TGTGCCAGCAGCTCGTCTGGCGGGTATGGCTACACCTTC. This gives the protein CASSSSGGYGYTF.

The rearrangement links TRBV5-1 to TRBJ1-2; D uncertain. The V end was cut by 0 bases, the J end by 6 bases, with 15 bases between. CDR3 length: 15 amino acids. Germline V CDR1 and CDR2: SGHRS, YFSETQ. Here the CDR3 DNA reads TGCGCCAGCAGCTTGGGAGGAAAAACGGCGGATGGCTACACCTTC. As protein: CASSLGGKTADGYTF.